The T cell receptor (beta chain) described here comes from a study of Graves' ophthalmopathy and Graves' hyperthyroidism. Other autoimmune diseases, uncontrolled infections, pregnancy or lactation ruled patients out of participation. The authors diagnosed from clinical symptoms, serum thyroxine, TRAb, thyroid ultrasound and orbital computed tomography. Study-level results: A majority of expanded thyroid clonotypes exceeding 0.001 frequency were likewise present in blood. A 13-signature model separated ophthalmopathy from stable hyperthyroidism, just under 90% sensitivity, about 81% specificity.

This clonotype has a count of ten or more. Its target is unknown. TCR beta CDR3 regions were amplified from RNA transcripts. HTBI-primed first-round RT-PCR preceded second-round multiplex PCR. In TCRdb, the multiplex PCR reads were re-called with MiXCR into one record per CDR3 protein. The repertoire includes under 800,000 distinct CDR3 sequences, about 20% of them detected once, and roughly 7.4% sits in the top ten. The specimen sequenced was peripheral blood. The TCR was taken from a woman in her late teens or twenties with stable Graves' hyperthyroidism. Some clones in this sample may be carry-over from other donors' samples.

The DNA of the CDR3 is TGTGCCAGCAGTGGTTACCAGGGGAATCAGCCCCAGCATTTT. This codes for CASSGYQGNQPQHF. The chain recombines TRBV2 with TRBJ1-5, with D perhaps matching TRBD1 (6 bases). V was pared by 4 bases and J by 4 bases, with 11 bases between. CDR3 length: 14 residues. The V gene's germline CDR1 is SNHLY and CDR2 FYNNEI.